These 12 T cell receptor beta chains were all obtained from the same sample, sequenced in a study of shared clonotypes between healthy human individuals. Cells designated naive CD8 were CD45RO-negative and were positively selected for CCR7, with terminally differentiated effector memory CD45RA+ cells excluded. TCRdb keeps only in-frame clones here, not all; method: immunoSEQ multiplex PCR. The table records 700,000 to 950,000 clones, 96% of them present only once. Sequenced: naive CD8+ T cells sorted from blood. Every receptor here comes from a man aged 25 to 40 in good health.

The chain recombines TRBV6-1 with TRBJ2-7, with 8 bases identical to TRBD1. This CDR3 spans 15 amino acids. CDR1 and CDR2 (germline): MNHNS, SASEGT. The trim removed 2 bases at V and 4 bases at J, leaving 7 bases unmatched. CDR3 sequence: CASSEWQGALYEQYF. The CDR3 bases are TGTGCCAGCAGTGAATGGCAGGGGGCGCTTTACGAGCAGTACTTC.

The chain joins TRBV5-5 to TRBJ2-7; the D is unclear. This CDR3 is built from 14 residues. Germline V gene data show CDR1 as SGHKS and CDR2 as YYEKEE (reference sequence). V lost 0 bases, J lost 4 bases, and 11 bases lay in between. The CDR3 DNA follows: TGTGCCAGCAGCTTGGCAGGTGTGGGGTACGAGCAGTACTTC. Protein product: CASSLAGVGYEQYF.

The chain employs TRBV18 and TRBJ2-7; D is uncertain. Trimming shortened V by 1 base and J by 0 bases, and 7 bases separated the two germline ends. CDR3 length: 14 amino acids. Germline CDR1 KGHSH, CDR2 LQKENI. The CDR3 DNA reads as TGTGCCAGCTCACCACTTGCCAACTCCTACGAGCAGTACTTC. Translating it yields CASSPLANSYEQYF.

The CDR3: CASSQGPGLREQYF. The CDR3 DNA is TGCGCCAGCAGCCAAGGACCGGGACTACGGGAGCAGTACTTC. The chain links TRBV4-1 to TRBJ2-7; 7 nucleotides agree with TRBD2. CDR3 size: 14 residues. V was clipped by 1 base and J by 7 bases; unmatched bases: 7. Germline CDR1 reads MGHRA; CDR2 reads YSYEKL.

The rearrangement uses TRBV11-2 and TRBJ2-5; TRBD1 or TRBD2 may be the D gene (5 bases each). The CDR3 has 16 amino acids. Germline loops: CDR1 SGHAT, CDR2 FQNNGV. The germline V and J ends were trimmed by 3 bases and 5 bases, with 19 bases remaining between them. The DNA of the CDR3 is TGTGCCAGCAGCTTGGAAGCAGGGTTGGGACGGGAGACCCAGTACTTC. It is translated as CASSLEAGLGRETQYF.

The genes are TRBV6-1 and TRBJ1-5; no clear D. The length of the CDR3 is 15 residues. The germline gives CDR1 MNHNS, CDR2 SASEGT. V shed 1 base and J shed 4 bases, with 11 bases lying between them. Written as DNA, the CDR3 is TGTGCCAGCAGTGAAGTCACTTGGGAGAATCAGCCCCAGCATTTT. Translation: CASSEVTWENQPQHF.

To note about this clone: In the same sample, other DNA sequences code for this CDR3. CDR3 in DNA: TGTGCCAGCAGTCCAGGAAACACCATATATTTT. Translated: CASSPGNTIYF. The chain recombines TRBV28 with TRBJ1-3; D is unresolved. The CDR3 spans 11 residues. Looked up from germline, CDR1 is MDHEN and CDR2 is SYDVKM. Trimming removed 5 bases at V and 4 bases at J, with 3 bases between.

V gene TRBV4-3 combines with J gene TRBJ2-7; D possibly corresponds to TRBD2 (6 bases). The CDR3 has 17 amino acids. V lost 0 bases and J lost 4, with 19 bases in between. CDR1 LGHNA and CDR2 YSLEER come from the germline V gene. CDR3 protein: CASSQDGSGDLGYEQYF. The CDR3 nucleotides are TGCGCCAGCAGCCAAGATGGGTCGGGAGATTTAGGGTACGAGCAGTACTTC.

The chain uses TRBV4-1 and TRBJ2-2, with D possibly matching TRBD2 (7 bases). V was trimmed by 0 bases and J by 6 bases, leaving 17 bases between them. This CDR3 contains 17 residues. CDR1 and CDR2 (germline): MGHRA, YSYEKL. CDR3 in DNA: TGCGCCAGCAGCCAAGATGGGGGGGGCCTAGTCCCCGGGGAGCTGTTTTTT. Translating it yields CASSQDGGGLVPGELFF.

The J gene is TRBJ2-7, the V gene TRBV7-9; D perhaps matches TRBD1 (6 bases). This CDR3 contains 16 residues. CDR1 is SEHNR, CDR2 FQNEAQ, per germline (reference sequence). V was cut by 4 bases and J by 0 bases, with 16 bases left in between. CDR3 nucleotides: TGTGCCAGCAGCTCAGCAACAGGGACATTCTCCTACGAGCAGTACTTC. This sequence encodes CASSSATGTFSYEQYF. The complete variable domain, with remaining parts taken from reference TRBV7-9 and TRBJ2-7, reads DTGVSQNPRHKITKRGQNVTFRCDPISEHNRLYWYRQTLGQGPEFLTYFQNEAQLEKSRLLSDRFSAERPKGSFSTLEIQRTEQGDSAMYLCASSSATGTFSYEQYFGPGTRLTVT.

The chain joins TRBV19 to TRBJ2-4; D remains unclear. The CDR3 is made up of 15 amino acids. Trimming removed 0 bases at V and 2 bases at J, with 8 bases between. The germline CDR1 and CDR2 sequences are LNHDA and SQIVND (reference sequence). This CDR3 is CASSIDQGSKNIQYF. In DNA form, the CDR3 reads TGTGCCAGTAGTATAGATCAAGGGTCCAAAAACATTCAGTACTTC.

The chain couples TRBV11-2 to TRBJ2-5; no definite D call. The CDR3 spans 14 residues. Germline V gene data show CDR1 as SGHAT and CDR2 as FQNNGV. The V gene lost 5 bases and the J gene lost 2 bases, with 12 bases spanning the gap. CDR3 coding DNA: TGTGCCAGCAGCCTCTCGATCGTTCAAGAGACCCAGTACTTC. Its translation is CASSLSIVQETQYF.